A few counts support the clone carrying this TCR beta chain. These data are taken from a study of identical twins. TCRdb re-called the 5' RACE reads through MiXCR, storing one row per CDR3 protein. The table has hundreds of thousands of distinct CDR3 sequences, around a sixth seen once. This CDR3 spans 13 amino acids. V lost 5 bases and J 3 bases, leaving 14 bases between the germline ends. Germline assignment: CDR1 DFQATT and CDR2 SNEGSKA (reference sequence). This sample was also put to use in a study of T cells expressing NK-cell markers. From that report: Most of the eight sequenced donors tested HCMV-seropositive; one tested seronegative. Of the CD8+ T cells in about 6 donors, roughly 1.0-7.5% belonged to dominant NKG2C+ clonotypes.

Sequencing was carried out using PBMCs. V and J are TRBV20-1 and TRBJ2-7, with D maybe TRBD1 (6 bases). This receptor was identified in a woman under 30 in good health. CDR3 protein: CSARKGRGYEQYF. The CDR3 DNA reads as TGCAGTGCTCGTAAGGGCAGGGGCTACGAGCAGTACTTC.